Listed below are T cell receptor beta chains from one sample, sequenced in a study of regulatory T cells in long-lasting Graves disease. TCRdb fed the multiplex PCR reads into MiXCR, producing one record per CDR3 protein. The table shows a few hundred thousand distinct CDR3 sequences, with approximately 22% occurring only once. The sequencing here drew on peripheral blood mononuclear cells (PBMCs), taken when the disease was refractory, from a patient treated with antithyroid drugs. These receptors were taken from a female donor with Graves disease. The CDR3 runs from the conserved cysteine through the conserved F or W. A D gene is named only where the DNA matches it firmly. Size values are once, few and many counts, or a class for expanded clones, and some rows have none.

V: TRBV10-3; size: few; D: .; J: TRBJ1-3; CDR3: CAIGRGAGNTIYF; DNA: TGTGCCATTGGGCGGGGAGCTGGAAACACCATATATTTT
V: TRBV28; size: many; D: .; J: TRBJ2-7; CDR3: CASLNRTGGAYEQYF; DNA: TGTGCCAGCCTAAACAGAACGGGGGGCGCCTACGAGCAGTACTTC
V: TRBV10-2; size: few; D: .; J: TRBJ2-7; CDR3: CASSEIGVRSYEQYF; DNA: TGCGCCAGCAGTGAAATAGGGGTCAGATCCTACGAGCAGTACTTC
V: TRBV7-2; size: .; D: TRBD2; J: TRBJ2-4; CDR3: CASSFPLSGSEYF; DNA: TGTGCCAGCAGCTTCCCTCTGAGCGGGAGTGAGTACTTC
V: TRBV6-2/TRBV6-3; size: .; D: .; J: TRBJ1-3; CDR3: CASSYGASGNTIYF; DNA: TGTGCCAGCAGTTACGGGGCTTCTGGAAACACCATATATTTT
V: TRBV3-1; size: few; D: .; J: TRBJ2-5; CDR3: CASSQDLWEDGRLAKTQYF; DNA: TGTGCCAGCAGCCAAGACCTTTGGGAGGATGGCCGCCTAGCGAAGACCCAGTACTTC
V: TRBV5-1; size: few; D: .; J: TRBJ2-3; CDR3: CASSAGPEKDTQYF; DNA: TGCGCCAGCAGCGCCGGGCCAGAGAAAGATACGCAGTATTTT
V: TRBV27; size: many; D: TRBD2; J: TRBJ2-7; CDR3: CASSSALAVGQYF; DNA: TGTGCCAGCAGCTCGGCCCTAGCGGTCGGGCAGTACTTC
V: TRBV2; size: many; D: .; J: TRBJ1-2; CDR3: CASSERQLRAGYTF; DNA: TGTGCCAGCAGTGAAAGACAGCTACGGGCCGGCTACACCTTC
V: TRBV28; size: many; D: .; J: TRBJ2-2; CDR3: CASSFLDPKINTGELFF; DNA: TGTGCCAGCAGTTTCTTGGACCCCAAAATTAACACCGGGGAGCTGTTTTTT
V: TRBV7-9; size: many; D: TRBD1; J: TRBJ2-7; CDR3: CASSSRDRDEQYF; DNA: TGTGCCAGCAGCTCCCGGGACAGGGACGAGCAGTACTTC
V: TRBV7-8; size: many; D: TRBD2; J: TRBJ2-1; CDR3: CASSLYGGSVSYNEQFF; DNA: TGTGCCAGCAGCTTATATGGCGGGAGTGTATCCTACAATGAGCAGTTCTTC
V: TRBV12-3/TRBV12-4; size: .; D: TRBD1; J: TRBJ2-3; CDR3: CASSLDREIATQYF; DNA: TGTGCCAGCAGCCTTGACAGGGAGATTGCTACGCAGTATTTT
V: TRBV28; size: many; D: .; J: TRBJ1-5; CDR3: CATGDRSNQPQHF; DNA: TGTGCCACGGGAGACAGGAGCAATCAGCCCCAGCATTTT
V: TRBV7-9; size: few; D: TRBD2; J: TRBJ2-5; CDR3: CASSPRLAGGGETQYF; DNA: TGTGCCAGCAGCCCACGACTAGCGGGAGGTGGGGAGACCCAGTACTTC
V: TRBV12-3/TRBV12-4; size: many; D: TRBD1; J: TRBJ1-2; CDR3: CASSPNRLITGVNGYTF; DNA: TGTGCCAGCAGCCCCAATCGGTTGATTACAGGGGTGAATGGCTACACCTTC
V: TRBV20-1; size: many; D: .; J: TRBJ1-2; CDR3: CSARGIATLYGYTF; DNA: TGCAGTGCTAGAGGGATAGCGACACTTTATGGCTACACCTTC
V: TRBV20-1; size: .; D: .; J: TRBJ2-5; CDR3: CSARGSVHDQETQYF; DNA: TGCAGTGCTAGGGGGTCCGTACACGACCAAGAGACCCAGTACTTC
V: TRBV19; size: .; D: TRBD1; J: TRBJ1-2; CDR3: CASSIPDRALGYTF; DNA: TGTGCCAGTAGTATACCGGACAGGGCCCTCGGCTACACCTTC
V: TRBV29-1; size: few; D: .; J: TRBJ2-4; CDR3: CSVVPTGTDIQYF; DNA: TGCAGCGTTGTTCCAACAGGGACGGACATTCAGTACTTC
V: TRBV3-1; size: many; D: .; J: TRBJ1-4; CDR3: CASSQDQEGREEKLFF; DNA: TGTGCCAGCAGCCAAGATCAGGAGGGAAGAGAGGAAAAACTGTTTTTT
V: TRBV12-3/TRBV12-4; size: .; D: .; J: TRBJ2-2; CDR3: CASTRAGGTGELFF; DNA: TGTGCCAGCACCCGGGCCGGTGGGACCGGGGAGCTGTTTTTT
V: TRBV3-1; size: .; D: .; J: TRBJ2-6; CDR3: CASSRTGGVGANVLTF; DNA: TGTGCCAGCAGCCGTACGGGCGGGGTCGGGGCCAACGTCCTGACTTTC
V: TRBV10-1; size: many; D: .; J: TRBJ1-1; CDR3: CASSDRGNTEAFF; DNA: TGTGCCAGCAGTGACCGGGGGAACACTGAAGCTTTCTTT
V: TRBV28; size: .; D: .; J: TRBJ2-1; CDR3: CASSLRLNTYNEQFF; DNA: TGTGCCAGCAGTTTACGACTTAATACCTACAATGAGCAGTTCTTC
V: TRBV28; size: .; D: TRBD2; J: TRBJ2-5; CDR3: CASRWGLAARETQYF; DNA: TGTGCCAGCAGATGGGGACTAGCGGCCCGGGAGACCCAGTACTTC
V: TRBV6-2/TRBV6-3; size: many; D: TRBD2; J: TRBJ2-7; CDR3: CASSWGGGNLYEQYF; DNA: TGTGCCAGCAGTTGGGGGGGGGGAAACCTCTACGAGCAGTACTTC
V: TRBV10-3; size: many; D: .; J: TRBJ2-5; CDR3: CAISVSGRETQYF; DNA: TGTGCCATCAGTGTCTCAGGGAGAGAGACCCAGTACTTC
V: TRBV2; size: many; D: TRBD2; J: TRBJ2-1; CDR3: CASSVGASGRNEQFF; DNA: TGTGCCAGCAGTGTAGGTGCTAGCGGGAGAAATGAGCAGTTCTTC
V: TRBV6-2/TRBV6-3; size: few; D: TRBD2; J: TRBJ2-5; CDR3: CASSSLAGVDETQYF; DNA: TGTGCCAGCAGTTCCCTAGCGGGAGTGGACGAGACCCAGTACTTC